The 27 T cell receptor beta chains presented below share a single source sample, sequenced in a study of beta chain features in type 1 diabetes. Antigens for these TCRs are unknown. Study outcomes and limitations: Among all four CD4+ subsets, Type 1 diabetes patients had TCRB CDR3s that were moderately but significantly shorter.

Expressed TCRB transcripts were sequenced because the isolated RNA had all been reverse transcribed beforehand. The protocol was immunoSEQ multiplex PCR, while the TCRdb copy is restricted to in-frame clones and leaves out a portion. The sample holds 200,000 to 300,000 clones; approximately 13% are singletons and the top ten take 0.019%. The sample comprised naive CD4+ T cells from blood. Source of these receptors: a man younger than 45 with type 1 diabetes.

This clone was counted only a few times. J is TRBJ2-5 and V is TRBV29-1; unclear D gene. This CDR3 is built from 12 residues. Germline V CDR1 and CDR2: SQVTM, ANQGSEA. Between the trimmed V and J ends, which lost 4 bases and 3 bases, there was a span of 9 bases. The CDR3 sequence is CSVVMAEETQYF. In DNA form, the CDR3 reads TGCAGCGTTGTAATGGCGGAAGAGACCCAGTACTTC.

This rearrangement joins TRBV7-9 to TRBJ1-1; 8 positions match TRBD1. Germline V gene lookup returns CDR1 SEHNR and CDR2 FQNEAQ (reference sequence). CDR3 length: 15 residues. V trimming: 5 bases; J trimming: 0 bases; junction bases outside the gene matches: 5. The DNA for the CDR3 is TGTGCCAGCAGCCCGTCGGACAGGGTGAACACTGAAGCTTTCTTT. Translation gives CASSPSDRVNTEAFF.

The chain uses TRBV2 and TRBJ1-5; D uncertain. Trimming pared 5 bases from V and 7 bases from J, leaving 9 bases between. The CDR3 covers 12 residues. Germline V gene data show CDR1 as SNHLY and CDR2 as FYNNEI. The CDR3 DNA is TGTGCCAGCAGTAGGCTGGGCCAGCCCCAGCATTTT. As protein: CASSRLGQPQHF.

The rearrangement uses TRBV6-5 and TRBJ2-3, with 9 bases that match TRBD2. In germline, CDR1 is MNHEY, CDR2 SVGAGI. Losses at the gene ends were 7 bases for V and 2 bases for J; bases not matched to a gene: 4. This CDR3 comprises 14 residues. In DNA, the CDR3 is TGTGCCAGCACCATAGCGGGAGCCACAGATACGCAGTATTTT. Amino acid sequence: CASTIAGATDTQYF.

This clone was found a few times. This chain links TRBV18 with TRBJ1-2, with TRBD1 identical over 7 bases. V trimming: 3 bases; J trimming: 8 bases; junction bases outside the gene matches: 9. Germline V gene data show CDR1 as KGHSH and CDR2 as LQKENI. The CDR3 is made up of 14 amino acids. The CDR3, as DNA: TGTGCCAGCTCACCCGGCACAGGGGAAGGAGGCTACACCTTC. Encoded protein: CASSPGTGEGGYTF.

This clone turned up a few times. The J gene is TRBJ2-7, the V gene TRBV2; 8 bases align to TRBD2. The V segment lost 4 bases and the J segment 2 bases; nucleotides outside the gene matches: 4. The CDR3 covers 14 residues. Germline CDR1 reads SNHLY; CDR2 reads FYNNEI. CDR3 loop: CASSGLAGPYEQYF. DNA for the CDR3: TGTGCCAGCAGTGGCTTAGCGGGACCCTACGAGCAGTACTTC.

This clone was seen only a few times. The chain joins TRBV29-1 to TRBJ2-1; maybe TRBD1 (5 bases). The CDR3 totals 13 residues. Germline V CDR1 and CDR2: SQVTM, ANQGSEA. V lost 7 bases and J 0 bases, leaving 10 bases between the germline ends. The CDR3 DNA follows: TGCAGCGGACAGTCTCCCTCCTACAATGAGCAGTTCTTC. Translated, it gives CSGQSPSYNEQFF.

The chain employs TRBV27 and TRBJ1-1, with D possibly TRBD1 on 5 matching bases. The V end lost 0 bases, the J end lost 3 bases, and 11 bases lay between the germline ends. The CDR3 is 15 residues long. The V gene's germline CDR1 is MNHEY and CDR2 SMNVEV (reference sequence). The CDR3 DNA reads as TGTGCCAGCAGTTTATCGTTCCAGGGCTACACTGAAGCTTTCTTT. It yields the protein CASSLSFQGYTEAFF.

The chain links TRBV30 to TRBJ1-4; the match to TRBD1 covers 8 bases. CDR1 is GTSNPN and CDR2 is SVGIG in the germline V gene (reference sequence). The CDR3 loop spans 12 amino acids. The ends lost 3 bases at V and 7 bases at J; junction bases unmatched: 1. The CDR3 loop reads CAWRGTGEKLFF. CDR3 bases: TGTGCCTGGAGGGGGACAGGTGAAAAACTGTTTTTT.

The chain links TRBV7-9 to TRBJ1-1, with D possibly TRBD1 on 6 matching bases. Deletions cut 1 base from V and 5 bases from J, with 17 bases between. The germline gives CDR1 SEHNR, CDR2 FQNEAQ (reference sequence). The CDR3 spans 16 residues. The CDR3 nucleotides read TGTGCCAGCAGCTTAGGGACTGTGGGGGCAAGAACTGAAGCTTTCTTT. The encoded protein is CASSLGTVGARTEAFF.

V is TRBV10-3 and J is TRBJ2-3, with TRBD2 matching 14 bases. Germline CDR1 and CDR2: ENHRY and SYGVKD. The CDR3 consists of 16 residues. V gave up 4 bases and J gave up 6 bases; unmatched junction bases: 6. DNA for the CDR3: TGTGCCATCAGTGGGGGACTAGCGGGAGAATCGGATACGCAGTATTTT. It specifies CAISGGLAGESDTQYF.

This chain links TRBV25-1 with TRBJ2-6; 8 bases map to TRBD1. The CDR3 totals 16 residues. V gave up 4 bases and J gave up 1 base; unmatched junction bases: 3. The germline CDR1 and CDR2 sequences are MGHDK and SYGVNS. The DNA for the CDR3 is TGTGCCAGCAGTGGGGGGGACAGGTCTGGGGCCAACGTCCTGACTTTC. Translating it yields CASSGGDRSGANVLTF.

This clone came up once. Different DNA sequences within this sample yield the same CDR3. V gene TRBV6-5 combines with J gene TRBJ2-7; 7 bases align to TRBD2. The J segment lost 6 bases and the V segment lost 6 bases, leaving 2 bases of the junction unmatched. Germline V gives CDR1 MNHEY, CDR2 SVGAGI. The length of the CDR3 is 11 residues. The CDR3 bases are TGTGCCAGCAGCCGCGGGGGCGAGCAGTACTTC. It is translated as CASSRGGEQYF.

A few counts support this clone. The chain combines TRBV15 with TRBJ1-1; D uncertain. Germline assignment: CDR1 LNHNV and CDR2 YYDKDF (reference sequence). This CDR3 has 16 amino acids. V lost 1 base and J 4 bases, leaving 16 bases between the germline ends. The CDR3: CATSRGAGRLGTEAFF. CDR3 DNA sequence: TGTGCCACCAGCAGAGGCGCGGGGAGACTGGGCACTGAAGCTTTCTTT.

This chain connects TRBV15 to TRBJ2-5; D perhaps matches TRBD2 (7 bases). The CDR3 contains 15 residues. CDR1 and CDR2 (germline): LNHNV, YYDKDF (reference sequence). With 0 bases removed from V and 5 bases from J, the gap between germline ends came to 13 bases. The CDR3 DNA reads as TGTGCCACCAGCAGAGATTCCAGGGGAGGGGAGACCCAGTACTTC. Translating it yields CATSRDSRGGETQYF.

The chain recombines TRBV19 with TRBJ1-4, with a possible D match to TRBD1 (5 bases). Trimming took off 9 bases at V and 3 bases at J, with 14 bases between the two ends. The length of the CDR3 is 14 residues. CDR1 and CDR2 (germline): LNHDA, SQIVND (reference sequence). The CDR3 reads CASRPAGSNEKLFF. The CDR3 DNA sequence: TGTGCCAGCCGCCCAGCAGGGTCTAATGAAAAACTGTTTTTT.

The chain employs TRBV4-1 and TRBJ2-7; the match to TRBD2 covers 10 bases. V dropped 2 bases and J dropped 7; count of bases not matched to a gene: 17. Germline V gives CDR1 MGHRA, CDR2 YSYEKL. The CDR3 is 18 amino acids. CDR3 nucleotide sequence: TGCGCCAGCAGCCAAACCCCCCAGCGGGAGGGCATGTCGGGGGAGCAGTACTTC. Translation: CASSQTPQREGMSGEQYF.

This clone was detected only a few times. The CDR3 is CAISDGTSGGNEQFF. CDR3 nucleotide sequence: TGTGCCATCAGTGACGGGACTAGCGGGGGGAATGAGCAGTTCTTC. The chain couples TRBV10-3 to TRBJ2-1, with 15 nucleotides matching TRBD2. The CDR3 consists of 15 residues. Germline CDR1 ENHRY, CDR2 SYGVKD. The V and J ends lost 3 bases and 7 bases, in that order; junction bases with no gene match: 1.

V is TRBV19 and J is TRBJ2-7, with a possible D match to TRBD2 (5 bases). Germline V CDR1 and CDR2: LNHDA, SQIVND (reference sequence). V was shortened by 3 bases and J by 3 bases, with 9 bases between the two germline ends. This CDR3 is 13 amino acids long. This CDR3 reads CASSIGGHYEQYF. The CDR3 nucleotides are TGTGCCAGTAGTATCGGCGGGCACTACGAGCAGTACTTC.

The J gene is TRBJ2-3, the V gene TRBV5-1, with D possibly matching TRBD1 (5 bases). Per germline, CDR1 SGHRS and CDR2 YFSETQ. This CDR3 has 15 residues. Trimming stripped 1 base from V and 4 bases from J, with 13 bases between. CDR3 loop: CASSLQGNWADTQYF. Written as DNA, the CDR3 is TGCGCCAGCAGCTTGCAGGGAAACTGGGCAGATACGCAGTATTTT.

This clone has only a few counts. This chain connects TRBV5-1 to TRBJ2-7; TRBD1 matches 7 bases. CDR1 and CDR2 from the germline V gene are SGHRS and YFSETQ. The junction had 8 bases not matched to a gene; V was cut back by 4 bases and J by 7 bases. This CDR3 region has 13 residues. The CDR3 is CASSTDRLIEQYF. In DNA form, the CDR3 reads TGCGCCAGCAGCACGGACAGGCTAATAGAGCAGTACTTC.

A single count supports this clone. The V call is TRBV5-1, the J call TRBJ2-1, with 8 bases fitting TRBD1. V shed 3 bases and J 9 bases; nucleotides not matched to a gene: 11. The germline CDR1 and CDR2 sequences are SGHRS and YFSETQ. CDR3 length: 15 amino acids. For the CDR3, the DNA is TGCGCCAGCAGCTCCGGACAGGGTTCTTGGGGTGAGCAGTTCTTC. This gives the protein CASSSGQGSWGEQFF.

The chain carries TRBV11-3 and TRBJ2-7; 7 bases match TRBD2. Unmatched junction bases numbered 5, after V lost 1 base and J lost 5 bases. CDR3 length: 14 amino acids. CDR1 is SGHNT and CDR2 is YENEEA in the germline V gene. CDR3 bases: TGTGCCAGCAGCTTAGTAGGGAGGGACCACGAGCAGTACTTC. Protein: CASSLVGRDHEQYF.

The gene calls are TRBV2 and TRBJ1-1; TRBD1 might be the D (6 bases). CDR3 length: 14 amino acids. Germline V gene data show CDR1 as SNHLY and CDR2 as FYNNEI. The V end lost 6 bases, the J end lost 6 bases, and 17 bases lay between the germline ends. The CDR3 spells CASRGGGRLAEAFF. In DNA form, the CDR3 reads TGTGCCAGCAGGGGCGGGGGGCGTCTTGCTGAAGCTTTCTTT.

The CDR3 region is CASSRTDSNQPQHF. In DNA form, the CDR3 reads TGTGCCAGTAGTAGGACAGATAGCAATCAGCCCCAGCATTTT. The chain links TRBV19 to TRBJ1-5, with D perhaps matching TRBD1 (6 bases). Germline-derived CDR1 and CDR2 are LNHDA and SQIVND (reference sequence). The CDR3 extends over 14 amino acids. V was pared by 4 bases and J by 0 bases, with 7 bases between.

J is TRBJ2-1 and V is TRBV5-1; 8 nucleotides match TRBD2. J lost 9 bases, V lost 4 bases, and 12 bases had no gene match. Germline CDR1 is SGHRS and CDR2 is YFSETQ. CDR3 length equals 15 residues. In DNA form, the CDR3 reads TGCGCCAGCAGCCTCACACGGGGGGGCCAGGCTGAGCAGTTCTTC. Translating it yields CASSLTRGGQAEQFF.

The chain combines TRBV2 with TRBJ2-2; D not resolved. V was trimmed by 8 bases and J by 7 bases, leaving 23 bases between them. CDR1 and CDR2 (germline): SNHLY, FYNNEI. This CDR3 spans 16 amino acids. CDR3 sequence reads: CASSLERRLGSGELFF. CDR3 bases: TGTGCCAGCTCACTCGAGAGGCGCCTCGGTAGCGGGGAGCTGTTTTTT.